This T cell receptor (beta chain) was recorded in a study of blood T cell repertoires in COVID-19. Study at large: Nucleic acid was either cDNA or gDNA, and it came from T cells, B-cell-depleted T cells, or PBMCs.

Germline CDR1 reads MNHEY; CDR2 reads SMNVEV (reference sequence). Trimming cost V 4 bases and J 5 bases; bases outside gene matches: 6. CDR3 length equals 14 residues. This clone was seen a handful of times. Using immunoSEQ multiplex PCR, the repertoire was profiled, and TCRdb retains in-frame clones only, with some absent. The table includes roughly 260,000 clones, approximately 80% detected once. The specimen sequenced was peripheral blood. The chain is built from TRBV27 and TRBJ1-1; TRBD1 matches 8 bases. The sequence was collected from a woman of 80 years or more with active or convalescent COVID-19. The CDR3 bases are TGTGCCAGCAGTTCCAGGACAGGGAGGACTGAAGCTTTCTTT. It codes for CASSSRTGRTEAFF.